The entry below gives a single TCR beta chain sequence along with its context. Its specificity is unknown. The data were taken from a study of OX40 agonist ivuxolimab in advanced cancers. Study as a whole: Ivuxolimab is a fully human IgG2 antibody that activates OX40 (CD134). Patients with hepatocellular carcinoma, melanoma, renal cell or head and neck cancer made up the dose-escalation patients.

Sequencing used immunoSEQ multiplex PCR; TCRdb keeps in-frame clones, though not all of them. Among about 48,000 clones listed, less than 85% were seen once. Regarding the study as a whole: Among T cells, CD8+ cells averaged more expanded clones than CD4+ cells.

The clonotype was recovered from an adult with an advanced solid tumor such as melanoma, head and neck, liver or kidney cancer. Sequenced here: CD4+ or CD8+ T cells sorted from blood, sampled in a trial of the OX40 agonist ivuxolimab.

The CDR3 spells CAISEGGTISYNEQFF. For the CDR3, the DNA is TGTGCCATCAGTGAAGGGGGTACGATCTCCTACAATGAGCAGTTCTTC. The gene calls are TRBV10-3 and TRBJ2-1, with a possible D match to TRBD1 (6 bases). This CDR3 spans 16 amino acids. CDR1 is ENHRY and CDR2 is SYGVKD in the germline V gene. V was cut by 3 bases and J by 0 bases, with 12 bases left in between.